Following are 15 T cell receptor beta chains from one sample sequenced in a study of T cells in Graves' hyperthyroidism and ophthalmopathy. Amplification of TCR beta CDR3 regions used RNA as the template. First-round RT-PCR targeting the TCR CDR3 was performed with the HTBI primer set. From the multiplex PCR reads, TCRdb called clonotypes with MiXCR, one entry per CDR3 protein. The sample has about 640,000 distinct CDR3 sequences, more than 20% seen once. The sample consisted of blood. The receptors here all came from a man aged 25-45 years with Graves' ophthalmopathy.

This clonotype has only a few counts. This chain joins TRBV30 and TRBJ1-4, with 8 nucleotides matching TRBD1. Germline V gene sequence: CDR1 GTSNPN, CDR2 SVGIG (reference sequence). The ends lost 5 bases at V and 8 bases at J; junction bases unmatched: 7. The CDR3 spans 13 residues. CDR3 protein: CAWGQGWFEKLFF. CDR3 DNA sequence: TGTGCCTGGGGACAGGGTTGGTTCGAAAAACTGTTTTTT.

This clonotype was observed a handful of times. The DNA for the CDR3 is TGTGCCAGCAGTCCGCAGACCCTAGATCGGGTAGCGGGAGATCACGCCGGGGAGCTGTTTTTT. It is translated as CASSPQTLDRVAGDHAGELFF. This sequence joins TRBV6-2 or TRBV6-3 and TRBJ2-2; 9 bases are a match to TRBD2. The length of the CDR3 is 21 residues. Germline V gives CDR1 MNHEY, CDR2 SVGEGT. Trimming took 5 bases from V and 6 from J; bases not matched to a gene: 25.

The rearrangement links TRBV20-1 to TRBJ2-2; D is possibly TRBD1 or TRBD2 (5 bases each). The CDR3 is made up of 16 amino acids. Germline V gene data show CDR1 as DFQATT and CDR2 as SNEGSKA (reference sequence). V dropped 2 bases and J dropped 1 base, with 14 bases sitting between them. The CDR3 DNA is TGCAGTGCTAGAAGGATTGGGACCGTGAACACCGGGGAGCTGTTTTTT. This gives the protein CSARRIGTVNTGELFF.

This clonotype occurred many times. The gene calls are TRBV24-1 and TRBJ2-3, with D perhaps matching TRBD1 (5 bases). CDR1 is KGHDR and CDR2 is SFDVKD in the germline V gene. Trimming cost V 4 bases and J 9 bases, with 13 bases left between them. The CDR3 loop spans 13 amino acids. CDR3: CATSETTVGTQYF. Here the CDR3 DNA reads TGTGCCACCAGTGAAACGACAGTAGGGACGCAGTATTTT.

The chain combines TRBV19 with TRBJ2-7; 8 nucleotides match TRBD2. The CDR3 length is 14 residues. The V segment lost 4 bases and the J segment 2 bases; nucleotides outside the gene matches: 4. The germline V gene has CDR1 LNHDA and CDR2 SQIVND (reference sequence). Here the CDR3 reads CASSTSGLAYEQYF. The CDR3, as DNA: TGTGCCAGTAGTACATCGGGACTAGCCTACGAGCAGTACTTC.

The V and J genes are TRBV6-2 or TRBV6-3 and TRBJ2-7; a weak D match, TRBD2 (5 bases). Per the germline V gene, CDR1 is MNHEY and CDR2 is SVGEGT. The CDR3 has 15 residues. Trimming stripped 6 bases from V and 3 bases from J, with 18 bases between. CDR3 nucleotide sequence: TGTGCCAGCAGCCCCTCGGGGAGAGAGGGCTACGAGCAGTACTTC. It is translated as CASSPSGREGYEQYF.

The chain recombines TRBV20-1 with TRBJ1-2; the match to TRBD1 covers 8 bases. The CDR3 covers 13 residues. Germline V gives CDR1 DFQATT, CDR2 SNEGSKA (reference sequence). The CDR3 region is CSTARTGSYGYTF. The DNA of the CDR3 is TGCAGCACTGCCCGGACAGGGAGCTATGGCTACACCTTC.

This clonotype was observed a handful of times. This chain joins TRBV27 and TRBJ2-1; 9 positions agree with TRBD2. This CDR3 has 13 residues. In germline, CDR1 is MNHEY, CDR2 SMNVEV (reference sequence). With 4 bases clipped from V and 9 bases from J, the junction kept 4 bases outside the gene matches. The CDR3 DNA reads TGTGCCAGCAGTTCCAGCGGGAGGAGTGAGCAGTTCTTC. Translating gives CASSSSGRSEQFF.

This chain connects TRBV6-2 or TRBV6-3 to TRBJ2-1, with 10 nucleotides matching TRBD2. Germline trimming cut 5 bases from V and 6 bases from J; bases unmatched to any gene: 7. From germline, CDR1 is MNHEY and CDR2 SVGEGT. This CDR3 is 15 amino acids long. CDR3 region: CASSGGASGSNEQFF. DNA of the CDR3: TGTGCCAGCAGTGGGGGGGCTAGCGGGAGCAATGAGCAGTTCTTC.

This clonotype was observed at least ten times. This chain links TRBV11-2 with TRBJ2-5, with a tentative D call TRBD1 (6 bases). The V gene lost 5 bases and the J gene lost 4 bases, with 14 bases spanning the gap. CDR1 and CDR2 (germline): SGHAT, FQNNGV. The CDR3 covers 14 residues. DNA for the CDR3: TGTGCCAGCAGCGCTACAGGGACCGGAGAGACCCAGTACTTC. Translated: CASSATGTGETQYF. The variable domain in full, with the rest retrieved from reference TRBV11-2 and TRBJ2-5, is EAGVAQSPRYKIIEKRQSVAFWCNPISGHATLYWYQQILGQGPKLLIQFQNNGVVDDSQLPKDRFSAERLKGVDSTLKIQPAKLEDSAVYLCASSATGTGETQYFGPGTRLLVL.

This chain connects TRBV7-2 to TRBJ2-7; D is ambiguous. This CDR3 has 17 residues. V was cut by 7 bases and J by 10 bases, with 32 bases left in between. Per germline, CDR1 SGHTA and CDR2 FQGNSA. In DNA form, the CDR3 reads TGTGCCAGCATCACGCAGCTTTCGGGTTCTCTAGGCTTTGAACAGTACTTC. It yields the protein CASITQLSGSLGFEQYF.

There are a few counts of this clonotype. V and J are TRBV7-2 and TRBJ2-5, with 11 bases lining up with TRBD2. Losses at the gene ends were 2 bases for V and 4 bases for J; bases not matched to a gene: 9. CDR1 and CDR2 (germline): SGHTA, FQGNSA. This CDR3 is built from 17 residues. CDR3 nucleotides: TGTGCCAGCAGCTTACGTGTGGTACTAGCGGGAGTAGAGACCCAGTACTTC. It yields the protein CASSLRVVLAGVETQYF.

This clonotype was seen many times. The genes are TRBV5-1 and TRBJ2-7; no firm D call. The CDR3 extends over 14 amino acids. CDR1 and CDR2 (germline): SGHRS, YFSETQ. V was clipped by 4 bases and J by 0 bases, with 11 bases between them. The CDR3 sequence is CASSKWPSSYEQYF. The CDR3 bases are TGCGCCAGCAGCAAGTGGCCCAGCTCCTACGAGCAGTACTTC. Full variable domain (outside the CDR3, taken from reference TRBV5-1 and TRBJ2-7): KAGVTQTPRYLIKTRGQQVTLSCSPISGHRSVSWYQQTPGQGLQFLFEYFSETQRNKGNFPGRFSGRQFSNSRSEMNVSTLELGDSALYLCASSKWPSSYEQYFGPGTRLTVT.

The V call is TRBV4-1, the J call TRBJ2-5; tentative D call: TRBD1 (6 bases). Trimming took off 0 bases at V and 4 bases at J, with 12 bases between the two ends. CDR1 is MGHRA and CDR2 is YSYEKL in the germline V gene. The length of the CDR3 is 15 residues. The CDR3: CASSQDGRGLETQYF. CDR3 nucleotides: TGCGCCAGCAGCCAAGATGGCAGGGGCTTAGAGACCCAGTACTTC.

Ten or more counts support this clonotype. The chain is built from TRBV30 and TRBJ1-1, with a tentative D call TRBD1 (6 bases). CDR1 and CDR2 from the germline V gene are GTSNPN and SVGIG (reference sequence). V was clipped by 2 bases and J by 10 bases, with 20 bases between them. The length of the CDR3 is 14 residues. CDR3 bases: TGTGCCTGGAGTCTTGGCAGGGGAGGGAGCGGAGCTTTCTTT. It translates to CAWSLGRGGSGAFF.